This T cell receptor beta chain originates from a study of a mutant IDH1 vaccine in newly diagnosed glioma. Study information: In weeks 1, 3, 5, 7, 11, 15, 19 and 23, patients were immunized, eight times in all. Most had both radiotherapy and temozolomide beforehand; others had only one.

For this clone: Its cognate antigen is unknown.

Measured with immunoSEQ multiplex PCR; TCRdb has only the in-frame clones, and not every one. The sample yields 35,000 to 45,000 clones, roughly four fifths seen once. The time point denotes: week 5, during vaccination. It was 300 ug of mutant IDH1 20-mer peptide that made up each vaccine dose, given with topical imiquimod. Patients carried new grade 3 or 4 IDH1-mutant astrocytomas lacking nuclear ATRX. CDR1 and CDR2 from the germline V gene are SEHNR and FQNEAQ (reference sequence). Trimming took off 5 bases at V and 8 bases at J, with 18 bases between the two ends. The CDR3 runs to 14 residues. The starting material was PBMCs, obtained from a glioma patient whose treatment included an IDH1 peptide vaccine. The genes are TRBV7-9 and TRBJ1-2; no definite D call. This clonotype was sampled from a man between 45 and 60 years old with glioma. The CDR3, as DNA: TGTGCCAGCAGCAAAGCCGGGTCTCCGATGGGCTACACCTTC. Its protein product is CASSKAGSPMGYTF. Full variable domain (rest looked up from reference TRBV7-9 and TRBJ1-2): DTGVSQNPRHKITKRGQNVTFRCDPISEHNRLYWYRQTLGQGPEFLTYFQNEAQLEKSRLLSDRFSAERPKGSFSTLEIQRTEQGDSAMYLCASSKAGSPMGYTFGSGTRLTVV.